This TCR beta chain was sequenced for a study of a mutant IDH1 vaccine in newly diagnosed glioma. Turning to the study itself: In some groups vaccination began 4-6 weeks post-radiotherapy; others received it with temozolomide. Participants attended visit V12, the safety follow-up, at week 35, and then attended visit V13 at week 47.

Specified time point: week 35, safety follow-up. Each vaccine dose was 300 ug of mutant IDH1 20-mer peptide, with topical imiquimod. Each patient was administered eight vaccinations, scheduled in weeks 1, 3, 5, 7, 11, 15, 19 and 23. This clone has a handful of counts. Its antigen remains unknown. The germline V gene has CDR1 MDHEN and CDR2 SYDVKM. V lost 7 bases and J lost 4, with 10 bases in between. The CDR3 is 12 amino acids. This table comes from immunoSEQ multiplex PCR, and its TCRdb copy is limited to in-frame clones, with some not included. The table has 50,000 to 70,000 clones, 74% seen once; the top ten hold roughly 5%.

Sample: PBMCs, taken from a glioma patient whose treatment included an IDH1 peptide vaccine. The genes are TRBV28 and TRBJ1-2, with D uncertain. This clonotype was sampled from a man aged 45-65 years with glioma. CDR3 bases: TGTGCCAGCACTCAGCCAGGCTATGGCTACACCTTC. Residues: CASTQPGYGYTF.